The clone carrying this T cell receptor (beta chain) was recorded only once. Its antigen remains unidentified. Measured with immunoSEQ multiplex PCR; TCRdb has only the in-frame clones, and not every one. In the table there are 70,000 to 95,000 clones, approximately 91% of which are singletons. The data were obtained in a study of T cells in localized non-small cell lung cancer. General study findings and limits: The study linked higher blood T cell density to longer overall survival.

The V and J ends lost 5 bases and 5 bases respectively, with 22 bases between them. Per the germline V gene, CDR1 is SGHVS and CDR2 is FNYEAQ. The CDR3 runs 17 residues. V and J are TRBV7-6 and TRBJ2-1; the D call may be TRBD1 or TRBD2 (5 bases each). This clonotype was sampled from a woman aged 35-75 years with stage II squamous cell lung carcinoma. The sample consisted of PBMCs, taken before any cancer treatment. The CDR3 region has the DNA TGTGCCAGCAGCAGACGAGGGTTAGCCAGGGCGAACAATGAGCAGTTCTTC. As protein: CASSRRGLARANNEQFF.